These 4 T cell receptor beta chains were sequenced from one sample in a study of T cells after yellow fever vaccination. TCRdb redid the calling of the 5' RACE reads with MiXCR, one entry per CDR3 protein. The data hold under 300,000 distinct CDR3 sequences, with 6.5% to 8.5% observed a single time. The sample in question was CD4+ T cells sorted from PBMCs, obtained 15 days after the yellow fever booster vaccination. The receptors stem from a man aged 30 to 39 who received the YFV17D yellow fever vaccine.

The chain employs TRBV30 and TRBJ1-1; D is uncertain. CDR3 length: 16 residues. Germline lookup yields CDR1 GTSNPN and CDR2 SVGIG (reference sequence). Trimming pared 2 bases from V and 0 bases from J, leaving 16 bases between. The CDR3 here is CAWSSIRKIMNTEAFF. The DNA of the CDR3 is TGTGCCTGGAGTTCTATCAGGAAGATAATGAACACTGAAGCTTTCTTT.

The rearrangement links TRBV7-2 to TRBJ2-3; weak D call: TRBD2 (6 bases). Germline CDR1 SGHTA, CDR2 FQGNSA. V was trimmed by 1 base and J by 6 bases, leaving 11 bases between them. CDR3 length: 14 residues. The DNA of the CDR3 is TGTGCCAGCAGCTTAGAACTAGCTGTCGATACGCAGTATTTT. Translated: CASSLELAVDTQYF.

This clonotype was picked up many times. The V call is TRBV29-1, the J call TRBJ2-7; 7 bases fit TRBD1. Germline V lookup: CDR1 SQVTM, CDR2 ANQGSEA. With 5 bases clipped from V and 1 base from J, the junction kept 5 bases outside the gene matches. The CDR3 runs 13 residues. CDR3 protein: CSVLPGQSYEQYF. As DNA, the CDR3 is TGCAGCGTTCTACCGGGACAGTCCTACGAGCAGTACTTC.

This clonotype has more than one count but fewer than ten. The rearrangement links TRBV5-6 to TRBJ2-2, with 9 bases matching TRBD2. The CDR3 runs 17 residues. J was trimmed by 6 bases and V by 1 base; bases with no gene match: 10. The germline V gene encodes CDR1 SGHDT and CDR2 YYEEEE. The CDR3 DNA sequence: TGTGCCAGCAGCTTGACATGGACTAGCGTGGGTCCCGGGGAGCTGTTTTTT. Translation: CASSLTWTSVGPGELFF.